The sequence of this T cell receptor beta chain was determined in a study of read filtering for tumor transcriptome and immune sequencing. Study results and limitations: Sorted CD138-negative bone marrow cells were not purified T cells.

A word on this clonotype: As yet, its antigen is unknown.

The library was built from 400 ng RNA with molecular barcoded adaptors for alpha/delta and beta/gamma chains. Using its own MiXCR run on the reads, TCRdb lists one record per CDR3 protein. The table lists more than 45,000 distinct CDR3 sequences, roughly 12% of them singletons. CDR3 length: 18 residues. With 2 bases clipped from V and 4 bases from J, the junction kept 11 bases outside the gene matches. The clonotype was recovered from a donor aged 40 or over with multiple myeloma. Source material: a population of CD138-negative cells sorted from bone marrow. The V gene is TRBV12-3 or TRBV12-4, the J gene TRBJ2-2; 9 positions agree with TRBD2. For the CDR3, the DNA is TGTGCCAGCAGTTTATTGGCGGGGGGGCTGCGAGGCACCGGGGAGCTGTTTTTT. It encodes CASSLLAGGLRGTGELFF.